The 30 T cell receptor beta chains reported below all come from one sample, sequenced in a study of tumor-infiltrating lymphocytes in primary liver carcinoma. With about 470 ng total RNA as template and a constant-region primer, TCR beta cDNA was made. What produced the TCR beta libraries was three nested multiplex PCR rounds using slightly modified ARM-PCR. Use of TRBV1-TRBV30 forward primers with a C-beta reverse primer characterized the first two PCR rounds, which lasted nine to eleven cycles each. TCRdb redid the calling of the multiplex PCR reads with MiXCR, one entry per CDR3 protein. The top ten hold 15% to 20% of the sample, which has about 190,000 distinct CDR3 sequences, approximately 80% seen once. The source material, roughly 20-31 mg of unsorted bulk tissue, was used to co-extract RNA and DNA. The sequenced sample consisted of tumor tissue from primary liver carcinoma. The receptors shown here come from a man aged 40-50 years with primary liver carcinoma and hepatitis B virus infection.

V gene TRBV6-2 or TRBV6-3 combines with J gene TRBJ2-7; TRBD1 or TRBD2 may be the D gene (5 bases each). Per the germline V gene, CDR1 is MNHEY and CDR2 is SVGEGT. V lost 6 bases and J 2 bases, leaving 20 bases between the germline ends. The CDR3 sequence is 16 residues long. As DNA, the CDR3 is TGTGCCAGCAGCGACGGGGACCCCCTGAACCCCTACGAGCAGTACTTC. Amino acids: CASSDGDPLNPYEQYF.

A word on this clonotype: An end of the junction differs from the germline gene, which may be a read error. The chain has TRBV29-1 and TRBJ1-2; possibly TRBD1 for D (5 bases). Germline assignment: CDR1 SQVTM and CDR2 ANQGSEA. The CDR3 consists of 14 residues. This CDR3 is CIVEGDCGNYGYTF. The CDR3 DNA reads TGCATCGTTGAAGGGGACTGTGGGAACTATGGCTACACCTTC.

Remarks on this clonotype: A read error may produce the germline difference seen at one junction end. The J gene is TRBJ1-1, the V gene TRBV5-6, with D perhaps TRBD1 (5 bases). From germline, CDR1 is SGHDT and CDR2 YYEEEE. The CDR3 runs to 14 residues. The CDR3 DNA reads as TGTGTCAGCAGCGCACGACAGAGGCGGACTGAAGCTTTCTTT. Translating it yields CVSSARQRRTEAFF.

Details on this clonotype: Mismatch with germline at one junction end may stem from a read error. V usage is TRBV29-1 and J usage is TRBJ2-7; 8 bases are shared with TRBD2. The CDR3 covers 14 residues. Germline V gene data show CDR1 as SQVTM and CDR2 as ANQGSEA. The CDR3 coding sequence is TGCAGCGTTAGACCGGGACTAGATGTCCACGAACAGTACTTT. It specifies CSVRPGLDVHEQYF.

Points on this clonotype: As the CDR3 is not closed by the conserved phenylalanine or tryptophan, this likely results from a read error. This rearrangement joins TRBV7-2 to TRBJ2-1, with unresolved D. V lost 6 bases and J 7 bases, leaving 10 bases between the germline ends. Looked up from germline, CDR1 is SGHTA and CDR2 is FQGNSA. CDR3 length: 12 residues. The CDR3, as DNA: TGTGCCAGCAGTGCAGAGAGAAATGAGCAGTTCATC. Its protein product is CASSAERNEQFI.

Concerning this clonotype: Here the CDR3 omits its conserved ending phenylalanine or tryptophan, so a read error is the likely source. Because the CDR3's place on the DNA is in doubt, the DNA is left out and the CDR3 is given as listed by TCRdb. The rearrangement joins TRBV12-2 to TRBJ2-1; TRBD2, the D gene given by the table, was not confirmed from the DNA. TRBV12-2 is a recognized pseudogene. The CDR3 is 17 amino acids in total, end residues counted. This CDR3 is CASRPDLGSSRDNEQFL.

Of note for this clonotype: The CDR3 does not end in the conserved phenylalanine or tryptophan, so this is likely a read error. The J gene is TRBJ1-5, the V gene TRBV12-3 or TRBV12-4, with a weak D call TRBD1 (6 bases). The J call may be mistaken, given a closer DNA end match to TRBJ2-3. The CDR3 has 14 residues. The CDR3 loop reads CATSQQGDNQPQYY. The CDR3 DNA follows: TGTGCCACCAGCCAACAGGGCGACAATCAGCCCCAGTATTAT.

The chain joins TRBV29-1 to TRBJ2-7; possible D gene TRBD2, 6 bases. Trimming stripped 5 bases from V and 9 bases from J, with 23 bases between. Germline V CDR1 and CDR2: SQVTM, ANQGSEA. CDR3 length: 14 residues. CDR3 sequence reads: CSVTPGLASGGQYF. In nucleotides, the CDR3 is TGCAGCGTTACCCCGGGACTGGCCTCTGGAGGGCAGTACTTC.

In the case of this clonotype: This could be a read error, since a much larger clone is one nucleotide away. This chain joins TRBV11-1 and TRBJ1-6; TRBD1 might be the D (5 bases). The CDR3 length is 15 residues. The germline V gene has CDR1 SGHAT and CDR2 FQDESV (reference sequence). Trimming cost V 3 bases and J 9 bases, with 15 bases left between them. The CDR3 sequence is CASSFDPGVSSPLHF. DNA of the CDR3: TGTGCCAGCAGCTTTGATCCGGGGGTGAGTTCACCCCTCCACTTT.

On this clonotype itself: A read error may produce the germline difference seen at one junction end. The chain has TRBV28 and TRBJ1-4, with 7 bases aligning to TRBD1. Germline CDR1 MDHEN, CDR2 SYDVKM. The CDR3 runs 15 residues. In DNA, the CDR3 is TGTGGCAGCGGTCTGGGACAGTCGGCCGCGGAAAAACTGTTTTTT. Translating gives CGSGLGQSAAEKLFF.

On this clonotype itself: Being one base from a much bigger clone, this may be a read error. The chain recombines TRBV12-3 or TRBV12-4 with TRBJ2-7, with a tentative D call TRBD2 (6 bases). This CDR3 spans 17 amino acids. The CDR3 bases are TGTGCCAACAGTTTAGGGGCCTTCGGCGGGAACTCCTACGAGCAGTACTTC. Its translation: CANSLGAFGGNSYEQYF.

Turning to this clonotype: An end of the junction does not agree with germline; a read error may underlie this. The rearrangement joins TRBV11-2 to TRBJ1-4; TRBD1 matches at 9 bases. In germline, CDR1 is SGHAT, CDR2 FQNNGV. CDR3 length: 15 residues. The CDR3 region has the DNA TGTGCCAGCAGCCCCGGGACAGGGCTAAATGAAAAACTGTATTTC. Its translation is CASSPGTGLNEKLYF.

For this clonotype: The junction does not match germline at one end; this may be a read error. J is TRBJ2-4 and V is TRBV11-2; D unclear. The CDR3 totals 15 residues. Germline V CDR1 and CDR2: SGHAT, FQNNGV. CDR3 DNA: TGTGCCTGCACTACTTCGGCGGTAGCCAAAAACGTTCAGTACTTC. Protein: CACTTSAVAKNVQYF.

Points on this clonotype: The germline gene is not matched at one end of the junction; a read error may be the cause. The rearrangement uses TRBV12-3 or TRBV12-4 and TRBJ2-7, with 9 bases matching TRBD2. This CDR3 region has 13 residues. In DNA, the CDR3 is TGTGCCAGAAGCCTACTAGCGGGCCACGAGCAGTATTTC. It specifies CARSLLAGHEQYF.

About this clonotype itself: One end of the junction fails to match germline, which may point to a read error. V gene TRBV14 combines with J gene TRBJ2-1; TRBD2 agrees at 8 bases. The CDR3 is 16 amino acids. Germline CDR1 and CDR2: SGHDN and FVKESK. The DNA for the CDR3 is TGTGCTAGCAGTGCCGTAGCGGGATGGGTATACAATGAACAGTTCTTC. It encodes CASSAVAGWVYNEQFF.

Of note for this clonotype: The CDR3 end shows no conserved phenylalanine or tryptophan, and so a read error is likely. The gene calls are TRBV5-4 and TRBJ2-7; TRBD1 agrees at 8 bases. The CDR3 is 16 residues long. The germline CDR1 and CDR2 sequences are SGHNT and YYREEE (reference sequence). The CDR3 here is CPSSLAPGQGIGEQYL. In DNA, the CDR3 is TGTCCCAGCAGCTTGGCCCCAGGACAGGGCATAGGCGAGCAGTACCTC.

V is TRBV11-2 and J is TRBJ2-3; D is uncertain. V was shortened by 0 bases and J by 2 bases, with 15 bases between the two germline ends. The CDR3 consists of 17 residues. Germline values: CDR1 SGHAT, CDR2 FQNNGV. The DNA for the CDR3 is TGTGCCAGCAGCTTAGATCCGGTGGAGAGTAACACAGATACGCAGTATTTT. Encoded protein: CASSLDPVESNTDTQYF.

Notes on this clonotype: A much more abundant neighbour one base away suggests this may be a read error. The chain couples TRBV9 to TRBJ2-5, with D possibly TRBD2 on 7 matching bases. The CDR3 sequence is 15 residues long. Germline CDR1 SGDLS, CDR2 YYNGEE. The CDR3 nucleotides read TGTGCCAGCACCAGTAGTTGGGGGGGCCAAAAGACCCAGTACTTC. It yields the protein CASTSSWGGQKTQYF.

As for this clonotype: Germline and junction disagree at one end, which may indicate a read error. V is TRBV7-8 and J is TRBJ2-4; D unclear. Germline CDR1 SGHVS, CDR2 FQNEAQ. The CDR3 extends over 14 amino acids. The chain's CDR3 is CTSSLGLVTNIQYF. In DNA form, the CDR3 reads TGTACCAGCAGCTTAGGATTAGTGACTAACATTCAGTACTTC.

This clonotype was picked up one time. The chain joins TRBV4-3 to TRBJ1-2; D remains ambiguous. Looked up from germline, CDR1 is LGHNA and CDR2 is YSLEER. V lost 3 bases and J lost 4, with 21 bases in between. CDR3 size: 17 residues. CDR3 loop: CASSQDYRYGRIYGYTF. Written as DNA, the CDR3 is TGCGCCAGCAGCCAGGATTATCGATATGGGCGGATCTATGGCTACACCTTC.

The chain has TRBV18 and TRBJ1-5; no clear D gene. Near its end, the DNA agrees better with TRBJ2-3, so the J call may be wrong. This CDR3 contains 15 residues. Germline CDR1 and CDR2: KGHSH and LQKENI. The DNA of the CDR3 is TGTGCCAGCTCACCGGGATCGGGCACACATCAGCCCCAGTATTTT. Translated, it gives CASSPGSGTHQPQYF.

The chain couples TRBV12-3 or TRBV12-4 to TRBJ1-1; TRBD1 is a possible D gene (5 bases). V was clipped by 6 bases and J by 6 bases, with 20 bases between them. The CDR3 covers 15 residues. This CDR3 reads CASSVRGAGSAEAFF. CDR3 in DNA: TGTGCCAGCAGCGTCCGCGGGGCTGGTTCCGCTGAAGCTTTCTTT.

Note on this clonotype: The conserved phenylalanine or tryptophan normally closing the CDR3 is absent here, so this likely arose from a read error. V is TRBV28 and J is TRBJ1-5; D possibly corresponds to TRBD1 (5 bases). In germline, CDR1 is MDHEN, CDR2 SYDVKM. Trimming stripped 7 bases from V and 7 bases from J, with 17 bases between. This CDR3 comprises 14 residues. This chain's CDR3 is CASNLTRGTQPQHY. The CDR3 nucleotides are TGTGCCAGCAATTTGACAAGGGGAACGCAGCCCCAGCATTAT.

In the case of this clonotype: Sequence at one end of the junction differs from germline and may be a read error. V is TRBV6-6 and J is TRBJ2-5; D remains unclear. The germline gives CDR1 MNHNY, CDR2 SVGAGI (reference sequence). The CDR3 consists of 11 residues. The CDR3 region has the DNA TGTCCCAGCAGTTACAAAGAGACGCAGTACTTC. This codes for CPSSYKETQYF.

Concerning this clonotype itself: With a much larger clone just one base away, this may be a read error. The CDR3 carries no conserved terminal phenylalanine or tryptophan, so it likely arises from a read error. The chain has TRBV2 and TRBJ1-1, with D hard to call. V was pared by 5 bases and J by 0 bases, with 13 bases between. Germline CDR1 is SNHLY and CDR2 is FYNNEI. The CDR3 is made up of 15 amino acids. CDR3 amino acids: CASSFLGSMNTEAFI. Here the CDR3 DNA reads TGTGCCAGCAGTTTCCTTGGATCTATGAACACTGAAGCTTTCATT.

This clonotype was seen only a few times. The junction departs from the called germline gene at one end, perhaps through a read error. The chain carries TRBV28 and TRBJ1-4, with D tentatively TRBD1 (5 bases). The CDR3 has 14 residues. Germline V gene sequence: CDR1 MDHEN, CDR2 SYDVKM. The CDR3: CASSPGSTNEKLLF. CDR3 DNA sequence: TGTGCCAGCAGTCCAGGGTCAACTAATGAAAAACTGCTTTTT.

This clonotype came up a few times. This could be a read error, since a much larger clone is one nucleotide away. V gene TRBV7-3 combines with J gene TRBJ2-3, with TRBD2 as a possible D gene (7 bases). Germline CDR1 and CDR2: SGHTA and FQGTGA. CDR3 length equals 15 residues. With 4 bases removed from V and 5 bases from J, the gap between germline ends came to 16 bases. The CDR3: CASSSLRGEGDTQYF. The CDR3 DNA reads as TGTGCCAGCAGCTCCCTGAGGGGGGAGGGAGATACGCAGTATTTT.

Comment on this clonotype: Germline and junction disagree at one end, which may indicate a read error. The V call is TRBV12-3 or TRBV12-4, the J call TRBJ2-5; tentatively, D is TRBD2 (6 bases). The CDR3 consists of 15 residues. CDR3 in amino acids: CASNLPSGQGGTQYF. CDR3 bases: TGTGCCAGCAATCTCCCTTCGGGGCAGGGCGGGACCCAGTATTTC.

Turning to this clonotype: Germline is not matched at one junction end, which may reflect a read error. V and J are TRBV4-2 and TRBJ2-5; D remains unclear. CDR3 length: 15 amino acids. Germline CDR1 and CDR2: LGHNA and YNFKEQ. The CDR3 spells CASSHDLGSVETHYF. The CDR3 bases are TGTGCCAGTAGCCACGACCTGGGATCGGTGGAGACCCATTACTTC.

Turning to this clonotype: At one end the junction does not follow the germline gene, possibly because of a read error. This rearrangement joins TRBV28 to TRBJ2-1, with no clear D. The CDR3 loop spans 12 amino acids. Germline V lookup: CDR1 MDHEN, CDR2 SYDVKM. CDR3 in DNA: TGTGTCAGCATTTTAAATCCCAATGAGCAGTTCTTC. Protein: CVSILNPNEQFF.